The 10 T cell receptor beta chains presented below share a single source sample, sequenced in a study of regulatory T cells in long-lasting Graves disease. Time point specified: newly diagnosed GD, antithyroid drugs for less than 3 months. The TCR library used RNA extracted from PBMCs. CDR3-region Arm-PCR and iRepertoire HTBI primers produced the TCR beta libraries. TCRdb ran MiXCR on the multiplex PCR reads and lists one entry per CDR3 protein. The sample holds about 320,000 distinct CDR3 sequences; 15% to 20% are singletons and the top ten take less than 45%. Sequencing used peripheral blood mononuclear cells (PBMCs), obtained at new diagnosis, from a patient treated with antithyroid drugs. The source is a female donor with Graves disease.

This clonotype appeared many times. The chain uses TRBV10-3 and TRBJ2-3; TRBD2 might be the D (5 bases). Trimming took 0 bases from V and 7 from J, leaving 8 bases between them. CDR1 and CDR2 (germline): ENHRY, SYGVKD. This CDR3 spans 13 amino acids. Here the CDR3 reads CAISESSGNTQYF. The CDR3 DNA sequence: TGTGCCATCAGTGAGTCGAGCGGCAATACGCAGTATTTT.

This clonotype appeared many times. The gene calls are TRBV2 and TRBJ1-2; perhaps TRBD1 as D (5 bases). Trimming removed 1 base from V and 5 bases from J, with 8 bases in between. The CDR3 loop spans 13 amino acids. Germline V gives CDR1 SNHLY, CDR2 FYNNEI. CDR3 bases: TGTGCCAGCAGTGAAGGACAGCCGTATGGCTACACCTTC. Protein product: CASSEGQPYGYTF.

Concerning this clonotype: A much more abundant neighbour one base away suggests this may be a read error. The chain carries TRBV14 and TRBJ2-5, with D possibly being TRBD2 (5 bases). CDR3 length equals 17 residues. Germline V gene data show CDR1 as SGHDN and CDR2 as FVKESK. The CDR3 here is CASSQDFAGRRSETHYF. The DNA for the CDR3 is TGTGCCAGCAGCCAAGATTTCGCCGGGCGGCGTAGCGAGACCCACTACTTC.

This clonotype was seen repeatedly, ten times or more. The chain joins TRBV5-1 to TRBJ2-5, with 10 bases lining up with TRBD1. The CDR3 spans 14 residues. Germline V gives CDR1 SGHRS, CDR2 YFSETQ. J was trimmed by 3 bases and V by 3 bases; bases with no gene match: 2. The CDR3 nucleotides are TGCGCCAGCAGCTCGGACAGGGGGGAAGAGACCCAGTACTTC. It yields the protein CASSSDRGEETQYF.

The chain carries TRBV2 and TRBJ1-6; the D is unclear. Germline lookup yields CDR1 SNHLY and CDR2 FYNNEI. The CDR3 is 16 amino acids. V dropped 6 bases and J dropped 4 bases, with 16 bases sitting between them. CDR3 region: CASSMVPVAYNSPLHF. CDR3 in DNA: TGTGCCAGCAGCATGGTCCCCGTCGCGTATAATTCACCCCTCCACTTT.

The genes are TRBV14 and TRBJ1-3, with D hard to call. This CDR3 is 16 amino acids long. Germline lookup yields CDR1 SGHDN and CDR2 FVKESK. V lost 4 bases, J lost 2 bases, and 15 bases lay in between. CDR3 sequence: CASSPIPSYPGNTIYF. CDR3 in DNA: TGTGCCAGCAGCCCTATACCGAGTTACCCTGGAAACACCATATATTTT.

This chain links TRBV4-1 with TRBJ2-2; D gene ambiguous. This CDR3 region has 15 residues. Germline CDR1 reads MGHRA; CDR2 reads YSYEKL. V lost 0 bases, J lost 7 bases, and 12 bases lay in between. Written as DNA, the CDR3 is TGCGCCAGCAGCCAAGAGGGTACTTCCGGCGGGGAGCTGTTTTTT. The encoded protein is CASSQEGTSGGELFF.

The gene calls are TRBV20-1 and TRBJ1-6, with unresolved D. Per germline, CDR1 DFQATT and CDR2 SNEGSKA (reference sequence). CDR3 length: 14 amino acids. The V and J ends lost 1 base and 3 bases respectively, with 7 bases between them. CDR3 residues: CSARASIYNSPLHF. The CDR3, as DNA: TGCAGTGCTAGAGCGTCAATCTATAATTCACCCCTCCACTTT.

There are a few counts of this clonotype. CDR3 amino acids: CASSLGGVPGNTIYF. The CDR3 DNA is TGTGCCAGCAGCCTGGGGGGGGTGCCTGGAAACACCATATATTTT. The chain couples TRBV28 to TRBJ1-3, with D perhaps matching TRBD1 (5 bases). With 6 bases removed from V and 2 bases from J, the gap between germline ends came to 14 bases. This CDR3 has 15 residues. Germline CDR1 reads MDHEN; CDR2 reads SYDVKM.

A remark on this clonotype: A read error is possible here, since a much larger clone lies one base away. The chain recombines TRBV4-1 with TRBJ2-1; D unclear. The length of the CDR3 is 13 residues. Trimming cost V 1 base and J 13 bases, with 14 bases left between them. Germline V gene lookup returns CDR1 MGHRA and CDR2 YSYEKL. CDR3 DNA: TGCGCCAGCAGCCAAGGGGTTACGGAGACCCAGTTCTTC. This gives the protein CASSQGVTETQFF.